The sequence of this TCR beta chain was determined in a study of T-cell reconstitution after alpha-beta-depleted transplantation in children. V gave up 3 bases and J gave up 2 bases; unmatched junction bases: 8. The CDR3 contains 17 residues. Germline assignment: CDR1 KGHDR and CDR2 SFDVKD. This clonotype was recorded at least ten times. The TCRbeta library incorporated unique molecular identifiers. TCRdb recomputed calls from the PCR reads with MiXCR, one row per CDR3 protein. The sample contains hundreds of thousands of distinct CDR3 sequences, over 15% of which appear only once. The receptor's source is a human donor who donated a stem cell graft to a child with acute myeloid leukemia. The sample in question was PBMCs from the stem cell graft donor, obtained from the stem cell graft. The chain has TRBV24-1 and TRBJ2-3; 9 bases map to TRBD2. CDR3 residues: CATSDRSGGSLTDTQYF. CDR3 bases: TGTGCCACCAGTGATAGGAGCGGGGGGTCCCTCACAGATACGCAGTATTTT.